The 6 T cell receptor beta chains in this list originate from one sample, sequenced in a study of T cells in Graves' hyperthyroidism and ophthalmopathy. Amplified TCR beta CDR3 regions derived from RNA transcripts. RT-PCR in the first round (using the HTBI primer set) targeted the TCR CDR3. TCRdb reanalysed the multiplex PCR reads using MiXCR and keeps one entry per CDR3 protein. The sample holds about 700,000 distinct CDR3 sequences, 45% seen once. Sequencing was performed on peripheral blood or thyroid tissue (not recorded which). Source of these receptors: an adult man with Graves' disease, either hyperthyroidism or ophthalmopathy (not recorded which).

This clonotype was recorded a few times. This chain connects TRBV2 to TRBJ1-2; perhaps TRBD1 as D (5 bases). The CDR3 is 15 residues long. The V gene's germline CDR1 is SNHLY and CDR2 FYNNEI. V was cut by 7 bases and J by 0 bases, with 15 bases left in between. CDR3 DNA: TGTGCCAGCACCCGGACACTAACCCCTAACTATGGCTACACCTTC. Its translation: CASTRTLTPNYGYTF. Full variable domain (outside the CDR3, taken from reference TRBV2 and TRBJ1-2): EPEVTQTPSHQVTQMGQEVILRCVPISNHLYFYWYRQILGQKVEFLVSFYNNEISEKSEIFDDQFSVERPDGSNFTLKIRSTKLEDSAMYFCASTRTLTPNYGYTFGSGTRLTVV.

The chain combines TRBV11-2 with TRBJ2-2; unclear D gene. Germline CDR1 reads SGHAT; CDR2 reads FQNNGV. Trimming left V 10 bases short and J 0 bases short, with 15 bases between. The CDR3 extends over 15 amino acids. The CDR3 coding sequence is TGTGCCATTGGGCCCGGCGGCACGAACACCGGGGAGCTGTTTTTT. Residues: CAIGPGGTNTGELFF.

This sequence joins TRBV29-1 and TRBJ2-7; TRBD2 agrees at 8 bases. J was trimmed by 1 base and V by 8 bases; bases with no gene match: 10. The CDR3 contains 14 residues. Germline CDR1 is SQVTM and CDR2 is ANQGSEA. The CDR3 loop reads CSLVGSGNSYEQYF. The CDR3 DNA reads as TGCAGCTTGGTGGGTAGCGGGAATTCCTACGAGCAGTACTTC.

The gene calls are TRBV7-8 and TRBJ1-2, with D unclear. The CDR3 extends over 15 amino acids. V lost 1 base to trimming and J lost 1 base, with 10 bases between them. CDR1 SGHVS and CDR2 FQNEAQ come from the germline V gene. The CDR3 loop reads CASSLEAPVNYGYTF. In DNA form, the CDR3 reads TGTGCCAGCAGCTTAGAAGCCCCGGTTAACTATGGCTACACCTTC.

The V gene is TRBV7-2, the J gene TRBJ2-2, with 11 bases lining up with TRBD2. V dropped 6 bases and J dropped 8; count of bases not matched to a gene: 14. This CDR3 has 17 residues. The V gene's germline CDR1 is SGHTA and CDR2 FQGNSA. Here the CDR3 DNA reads TGTGCCAGCAGTCCCGGACTAGCGGGCTTCCTTGGGGGGGAGCTGTTTTTT. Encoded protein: CASSPGLAGFLGGELFF.

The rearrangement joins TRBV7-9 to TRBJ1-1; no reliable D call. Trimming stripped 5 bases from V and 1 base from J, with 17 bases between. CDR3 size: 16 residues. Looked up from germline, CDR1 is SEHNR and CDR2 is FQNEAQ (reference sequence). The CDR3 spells CASSQGYLKTNTEAFF. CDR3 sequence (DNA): TGTGCCAGCAGCCAAGGTTACCTCAAGACGAACACTGAAGCTTTCTTT.